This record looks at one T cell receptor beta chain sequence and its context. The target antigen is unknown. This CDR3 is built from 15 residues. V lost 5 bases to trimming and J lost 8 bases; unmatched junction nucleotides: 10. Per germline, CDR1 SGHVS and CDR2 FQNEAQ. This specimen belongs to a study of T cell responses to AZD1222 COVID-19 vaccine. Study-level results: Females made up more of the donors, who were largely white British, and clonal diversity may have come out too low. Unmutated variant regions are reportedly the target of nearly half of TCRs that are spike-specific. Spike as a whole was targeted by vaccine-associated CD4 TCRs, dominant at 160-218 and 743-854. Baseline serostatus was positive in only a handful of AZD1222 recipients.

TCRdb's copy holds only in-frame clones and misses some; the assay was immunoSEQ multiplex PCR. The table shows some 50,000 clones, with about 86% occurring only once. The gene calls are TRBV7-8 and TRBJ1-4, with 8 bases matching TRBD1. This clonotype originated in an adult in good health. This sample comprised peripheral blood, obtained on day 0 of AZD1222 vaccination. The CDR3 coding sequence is TGTGCCAGCAGCCCGCCGACAGGGGAAGGGGAAAAACTGTTTTTT. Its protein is CASSPPTGEGEKLFF.